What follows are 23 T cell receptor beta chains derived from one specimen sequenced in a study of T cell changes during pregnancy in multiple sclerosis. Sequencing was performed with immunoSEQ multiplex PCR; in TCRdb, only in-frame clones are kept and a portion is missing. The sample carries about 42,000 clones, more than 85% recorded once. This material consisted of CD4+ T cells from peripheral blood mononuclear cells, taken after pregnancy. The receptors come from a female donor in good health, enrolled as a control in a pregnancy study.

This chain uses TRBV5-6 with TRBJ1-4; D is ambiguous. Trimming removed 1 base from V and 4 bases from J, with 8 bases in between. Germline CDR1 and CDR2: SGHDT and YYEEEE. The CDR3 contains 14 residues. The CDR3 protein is CASSLRGYNEKLFF. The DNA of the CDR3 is TGTGCCAGCAGCTTGAGAGGGTATAATGAAAAACTGTTTTTT. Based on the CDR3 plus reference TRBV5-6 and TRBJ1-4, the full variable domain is DAGVTQSPTHLIKTRGQQVTLRCSPKSGHDTVSWYQQALGQGPQFIFQYYEEEERQRGNFPDRFSGHQFPNYSSELNVNALLLGDSALYLCASSLRGYNEKLFFGSGTQLSVL.

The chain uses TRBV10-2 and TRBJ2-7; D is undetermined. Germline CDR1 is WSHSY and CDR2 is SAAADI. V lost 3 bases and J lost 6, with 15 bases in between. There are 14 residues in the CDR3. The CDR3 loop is CASSEIQVVSEQYF. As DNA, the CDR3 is TGCGCCAGCAGTGAAATCCAGGTCGTCTCCGAGCAGTACTTC.

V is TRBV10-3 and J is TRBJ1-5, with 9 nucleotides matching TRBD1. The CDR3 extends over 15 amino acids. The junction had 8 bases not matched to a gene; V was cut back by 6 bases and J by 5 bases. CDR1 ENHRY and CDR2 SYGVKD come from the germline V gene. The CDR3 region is CAISYTGGRDQPQHF. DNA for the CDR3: TGTGCCATCAGCTACACAGGGGGCAGAGATCAGCCCCAGCATTTT.

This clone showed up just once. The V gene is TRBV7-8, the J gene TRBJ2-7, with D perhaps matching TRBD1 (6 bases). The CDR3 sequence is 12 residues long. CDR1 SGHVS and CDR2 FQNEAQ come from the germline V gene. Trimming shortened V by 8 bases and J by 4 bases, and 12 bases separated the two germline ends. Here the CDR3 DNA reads TGTGCCAGCGCCGACAGGTTGTACGAGCAGTACTTC. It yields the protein CASADRLYEQYF. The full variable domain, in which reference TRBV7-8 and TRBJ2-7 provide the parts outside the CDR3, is GAGVSQSPRYKVAKRGQDVALRCDPISGHVSLFWYQQALGQGPEFLTYFQNEAQLDKSGLPSDRFFAERPEGSVSTLKIQRTQQEDSAVYLCASADRLYEQYFGPGTRLTVT.

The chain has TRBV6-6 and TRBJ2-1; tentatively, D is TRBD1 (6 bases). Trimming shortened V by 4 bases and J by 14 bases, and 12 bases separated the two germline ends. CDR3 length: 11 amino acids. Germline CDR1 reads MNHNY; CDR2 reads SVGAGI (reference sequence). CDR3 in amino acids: CASSWDNLKFF. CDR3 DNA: TGTGCCAGCAGTTGGGACAATCTAAAGTTCTTC.

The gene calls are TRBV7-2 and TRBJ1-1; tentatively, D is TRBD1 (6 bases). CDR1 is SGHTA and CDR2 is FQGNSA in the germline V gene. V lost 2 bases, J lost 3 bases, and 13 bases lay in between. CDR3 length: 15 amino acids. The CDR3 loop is CASSLYGGADTEAFF. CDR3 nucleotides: TGTGCCAGCAGCTTATATGGGGGGGCGGACACTGAAGCTTTCTTT.

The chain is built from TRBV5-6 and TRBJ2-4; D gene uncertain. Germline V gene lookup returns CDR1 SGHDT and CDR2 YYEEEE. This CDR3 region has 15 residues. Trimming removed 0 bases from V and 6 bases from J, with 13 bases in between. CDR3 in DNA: TGTGCCAGCAGCTTGGGGGCTAACCCAGGAAACATTCAGTACTTC. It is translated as CASSLGANPGNIQYF.

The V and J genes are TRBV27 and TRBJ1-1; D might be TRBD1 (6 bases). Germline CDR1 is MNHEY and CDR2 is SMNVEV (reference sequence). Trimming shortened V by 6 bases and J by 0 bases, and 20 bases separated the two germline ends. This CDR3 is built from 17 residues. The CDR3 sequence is CASSMGRVGAMNTEAFF. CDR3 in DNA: TGTGCCAGCAGCATGGGCAGGGTGGGGGCAATGAACACTGAAGCTTTCTTT.

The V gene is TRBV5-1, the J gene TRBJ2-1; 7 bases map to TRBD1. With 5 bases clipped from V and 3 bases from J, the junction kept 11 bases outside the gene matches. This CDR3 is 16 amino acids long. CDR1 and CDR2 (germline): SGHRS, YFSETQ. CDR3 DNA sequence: TGCGCCAGCAGTCCCACCGGGACAGAGTTCTACAATGAGCAGTTCTTC. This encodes CASSPTGTEFYNEQFF.

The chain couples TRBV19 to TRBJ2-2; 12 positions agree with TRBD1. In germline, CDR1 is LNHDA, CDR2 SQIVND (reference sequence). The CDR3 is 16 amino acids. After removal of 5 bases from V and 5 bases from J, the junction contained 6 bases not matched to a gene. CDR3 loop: CASSLGTGGATGELFF. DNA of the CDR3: TGTGCCAGTAGTCTGGGGACAGGGGGCGCGACCGGGGAGCTGTTTTTT.

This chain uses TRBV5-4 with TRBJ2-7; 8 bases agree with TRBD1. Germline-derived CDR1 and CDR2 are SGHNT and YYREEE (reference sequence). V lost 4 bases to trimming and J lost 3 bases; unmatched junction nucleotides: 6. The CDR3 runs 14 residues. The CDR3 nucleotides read TGTGCCAGCAGCACCAGGGGGCACAGCTACGAGCAGTACTTC. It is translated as CASSTRGHSYEQYF.

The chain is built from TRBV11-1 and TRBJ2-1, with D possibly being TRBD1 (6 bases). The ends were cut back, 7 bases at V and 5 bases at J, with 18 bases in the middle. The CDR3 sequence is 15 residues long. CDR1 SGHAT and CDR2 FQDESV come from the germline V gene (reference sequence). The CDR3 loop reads CASNPRGSWNNEQFF. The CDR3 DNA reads TGTGCCAGCAACCCTAGGGGGAGTTGGAACAATGAGCAGTTCTTC.

CDR3 DNA: TGCGCCAGCAGCCGAGCGGGCCTTACTCTAGCCAAAAACATTCAGTACTTC. The encoded protein is CASSRAGLTLAKNIQYF. The chain couples TRBV4-1 to TRBJ2-4; TRBD2 is a possible D gene (6 bases). In germline, CDR1 is MGHRA, CDR2 YSYEKL. The CDR3 is 17 residues long. The V and J ends lost 4 bases and 0 bases respectively, with 16 bases between them.

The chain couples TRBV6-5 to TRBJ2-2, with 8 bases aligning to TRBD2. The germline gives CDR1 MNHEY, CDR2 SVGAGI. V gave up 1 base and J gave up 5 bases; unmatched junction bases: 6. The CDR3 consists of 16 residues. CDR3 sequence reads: CASSYWAGGATGELFF. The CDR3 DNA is TGTGCCAGCAGTTACTGGGCCGGGGGGGCGACCGGGGAGCTGTTTTTT.

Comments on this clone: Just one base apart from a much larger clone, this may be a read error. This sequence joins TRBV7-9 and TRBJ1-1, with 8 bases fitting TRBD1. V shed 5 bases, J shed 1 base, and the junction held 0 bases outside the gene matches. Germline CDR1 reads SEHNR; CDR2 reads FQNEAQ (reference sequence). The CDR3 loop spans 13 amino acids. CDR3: CASSGQGNTEAFF. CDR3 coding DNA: TGTGCCAGCAGCGGACAGGGGAACACTGAAGCTTTCTTT.

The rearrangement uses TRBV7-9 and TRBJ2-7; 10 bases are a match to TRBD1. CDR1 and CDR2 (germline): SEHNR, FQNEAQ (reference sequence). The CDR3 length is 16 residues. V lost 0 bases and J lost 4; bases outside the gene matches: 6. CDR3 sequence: CASSLATGTGEYEQYF. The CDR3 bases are TGTGCCAGCAGCTTAGCGACCGGGACAGGGGAATACGAGCAGTACTTC. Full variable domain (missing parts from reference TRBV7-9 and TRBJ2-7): DTGVSQNPRHKITKRGQNVTFRCDPISEHNRLYWYRQTLGQGPEFLTYFQNEAQLEKSRLLSDRFSAERPKGSFSTLEIQRTEQGDSAMYLCASSLATGTGEYEQYFGPGTRLTVT.

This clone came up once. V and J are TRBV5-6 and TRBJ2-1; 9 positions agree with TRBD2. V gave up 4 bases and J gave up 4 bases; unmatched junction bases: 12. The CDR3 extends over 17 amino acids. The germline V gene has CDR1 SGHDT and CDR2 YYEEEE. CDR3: CASSQPLGRGGYNEQFF. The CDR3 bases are TGTGCCAGCAGCCAACCTTTGGGGCGGGGGGGTTACAATGAGCAGTTCTTC.

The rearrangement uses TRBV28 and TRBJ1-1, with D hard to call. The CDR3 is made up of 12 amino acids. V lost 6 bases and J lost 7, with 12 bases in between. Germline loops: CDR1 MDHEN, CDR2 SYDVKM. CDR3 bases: TGTGCCAGCAGCAGAAACAGATTTGAAGCTTTCTTT. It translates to CASSRNRFEAFF.

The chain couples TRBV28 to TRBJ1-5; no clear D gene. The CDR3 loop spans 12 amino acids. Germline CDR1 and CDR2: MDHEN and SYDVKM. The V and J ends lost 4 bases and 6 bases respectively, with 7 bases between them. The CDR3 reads CASSSLRQPQHF. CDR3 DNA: TGTGCCAGCAGTTCCCTCCGTCAGCCCCAGCATTTT.

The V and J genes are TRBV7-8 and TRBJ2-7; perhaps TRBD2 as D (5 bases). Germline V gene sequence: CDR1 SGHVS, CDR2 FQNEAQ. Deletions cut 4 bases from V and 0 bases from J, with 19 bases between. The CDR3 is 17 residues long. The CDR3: CASSSGSEPPFSYEQYF. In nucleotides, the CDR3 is TGTGCCAGCAGCTCCGGTAGCGAGCCACCCTTCTCCTACGAGCAGTACTTC.

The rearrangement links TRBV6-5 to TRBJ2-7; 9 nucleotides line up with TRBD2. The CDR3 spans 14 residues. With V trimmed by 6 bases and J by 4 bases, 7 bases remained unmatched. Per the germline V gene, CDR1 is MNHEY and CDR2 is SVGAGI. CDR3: CASRAGGPTYEQYF. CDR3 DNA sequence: TGTGCCAGCAGGGCGGGGGGGCCTACTTACGAGCAGTACTTC.

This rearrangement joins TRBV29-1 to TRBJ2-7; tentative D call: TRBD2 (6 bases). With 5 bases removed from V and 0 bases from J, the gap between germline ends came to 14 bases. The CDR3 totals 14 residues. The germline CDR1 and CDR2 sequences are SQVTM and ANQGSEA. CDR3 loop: CSVSSRGSSYEQYF. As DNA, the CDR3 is TGCAGCGTTTCATCGCGGGGTTCCTCCTACGAGCAGTACTTC.

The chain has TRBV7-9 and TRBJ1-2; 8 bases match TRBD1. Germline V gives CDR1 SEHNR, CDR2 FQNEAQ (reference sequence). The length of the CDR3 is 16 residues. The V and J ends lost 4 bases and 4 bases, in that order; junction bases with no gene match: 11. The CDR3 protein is CASSSQTDREGYGYTF. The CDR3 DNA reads TGTGCCAGCAGCTCACAAACGGACAGGGAGGGCTATGGCTACACCTTC. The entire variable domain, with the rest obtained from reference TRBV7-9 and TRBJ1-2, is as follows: DTGVSQNPRHKITKRGQNVTFRCDPISEHNRLYWYRQTLGQGPEFLTYFQNEAQLEKSRLLSDRFSAERPKGSFSTLEIQRTEQGDSAMYLCASSSQTDREGYGYTFGSGTRLTVV.